A selection of T cell receptor beta chains follows, all from one sample in a study of CD8 T cells in ankylosing spondylitis. TCRdb recomputed calls from the 5' RACE reads with MiXCR, one row per CDR3 protein. The table shows around 430,000 distinct CDR3 sequences, with 17% occurring only once. Material for sequencing was blood, either unsorted or a sorted T cell fraction (not recorded which). These receptors were collected from a male donor with ankylosing spondylitis. Each CDR3 is given with its conserved first and last residue. A D gene is named only where the DNA matches it firmly. The size of a clone is reported for some rows only, either as once, few or many, or as a class for expanded clones.

>TRBV5-1|NA|TRBD1|TRBJ2-3
TGCGCCAGCAGCCCCGGACAGGTGAAAGATACGCAGTATTTT
CASSPGQVKDTQYF
>TRBV29-1|few|NA|TRBJ1-1
TGCAGCTCCGGGGGGCAGGTGAGTGGAAACACTGAAGCTTTCTTT
CSSGGQVSGNTEAFF
>TRBV7-2|NA|NA|TRBJ2-3
TGTGCCAGCAGCTCGGCCGTGGTGGGGGACACAGATACGCAGTATTTT
CASSSAVVGDTDTQYF
>TRBV28|many|TRBD1|TRBJ2-2
TGTGCCAGCAAGGGACAGGTGAACACCGGGGAGCTGTTTTTT
CASKGQVNTGELFF
>TRBV20-1|few|TRBD1|TRBJ1-1
TGCAGTTCCCGGGACAGGGGTGACACTGAAGCTTTCTTT
CSSRDRGDTEAFF
>TRBV30|many|NA|TRBJ1-2
TGTGCCTGGAGTGCCACGGACAGCCGCTATGGCTACACCTTC
CAWSATDSRYGYTF
>TRBV20-1|few|TRBD2|TRBJ2-3
TGCAGTGTTCCGGGACTAGCGGGACTATATGTTCCAGATACGCAGTATTTT
CSVPGLAGLYVPDTQYF
>TRBV5-1|NA|TRBD2|TRBJ2-3
TGCGCCAGCAGCGTGGGGGGGGGGTCCTTCACAGATACGCAGTATTTT
CASSVGGGSFTDTQYF
>TRBV18|NA|NA|TRBJ1-2
TGTGCCAGCTCACGCGGGACGGCAAACTATGGCTACACCTTC
CASSRGTANYGYTF
>TRBV20-1|few|NA|TRBJ2-2
TGCAGTGCTAGAGGTCACAGCGGAAAACCGAACACCGGGGAGCTGTTTTTT
CSARGHSGKPNTGELFF
>TRBV7-2|NA|NA|TRBJ1-1
TGTGCCAGCAGCTTAGCCCGTGCCGGTAGGAACACTGAAGCTTTCTTT
CASSLARAGRNTEAFF
>TRBV10-3|NA|NA|TRBJ2-5
TGTGCCATCAGTGAAGGCGGAGGAGAGACCCAGTACTTC
CAISEGGGETQYF
>TRBV20-1|few|TRBD1|TRBJ2-7
TGCAGTGCCGACATCCGGGACAGACCCTACGGGCAGTACTTC
CSADIRDRPYGQYF
>TRBV7-8|many|TRBD1|TRBJ1-1
TGTGCCAGCAGCCGGGACAGTGAAGCTTTCTTT
CASSRDSEAFF
>TRBV20-1|NA|NA|TRBJ2-3
TGCAGTGCTAGAAGTGACACAGATACGCAGTATTTT
CSARSDTDTQYF
>TRBV4-2|NA|TRBD2|TRBJ2-3
TGTGCCAGCAGCCAAGCACTAGCGGGAGGGACAGATACGCAGTATTTT
CASSQALAGGTDTQYF
>TRBV20-1|many|NA|TRBJ1-1
TGCAGTGTTGCGCCAGGGAAGAACACTGAAGCTTTCTTT
CSVAPGKNTEAFF
>TRBV12-3/TRBV12-4|many|NA|TRBJ2-5
TGTGCCAGCAGTTTCCTGGGGGCTACGGCGGGAGTCAAGACCCAGTACTTC
CASSFLGATAGVKTQYF
>TRBV7-3|NA|TRBD1|TRBJ1-1
TGTGCCAGCAGGAAGGGGGCAGGGGCTGAAGCTTTCTTT
CASRKGAGAEAFF
>TRBV25-1|few|TRBD2|TRBJ2-2
TGTGCCAGCAGTGAAAAAGCCTCTAGCGGGAGATATACCGGGGAGCTGTTTTTT
CASSEKASSGRYTGELFF
>TRBV12-3/TRBV12-4|NA|NA|TRBJ2-3
TGTGCCAGCAGTAGAACACCAGGAGCAGATACGCAGTATTTT
CASSRTPGADTQYF
>TRBV5-4|NA|NA|TRBJ1-2
TGTGCCAGCAGCTCGGGACAAGCTCGGGCTAACTATGGCTACACCTTC
CASSSGQARANYGYTF
>TRBV3-1|NA|TRBD1|TRBJ1-5
TGTGCCAGCAGCCAAGGAGAGAACAGGGGAGGGAATCAGCCCCAGCATTTT
CASSQGENRGGNQPQHF
>TRBV9|NA|NA|TRBJ2-7
TGTGCCAGCAGCGTAGAGGGAATAAGCTACGAGCAGTACTTC
CASSVEGISYEQYF
>TRBV6-1|NA|NA|TRBJ2-7
TGTGCCAGCAGTGAGGCGTTTCAATACGAGCAGTACTTC
CASSEAFQYEQYF
>TRBV6-5|few|NA|TRBJ1-2
TGTGCCAGCAGTTACACCGGATTATCTGAACTCTATGGCTACACCTTC
CASSYTGLSELYGYTF
>TRBV28|NA|NA|TRBJ1-5
TGTGCCAGCAGTTTAGGTACACCCCAGCATTTT
CASSLGTPQHF
>TRBV5-1|NA|TRBD1|TRBJ2-7
TGCGCCAGCAGCGCCGGAGGGACAGGGGGCATGTACGAGCAGTACTTC
CASSAGGTGGMYEQYF
>TRBV24-1|NA|NA|TRBJ2-7
TGTGCCACCAGTGTAAGCTCGGCGGACCCCTACGAGCAGTACTTC
CATSVSSADPYEQYF
>TRBV30|few|NA|TRBJ2-2
TGTGCCTGGAGTGTAAGTTCTCGTCAGGCCGGGGAGCTGTTTTTT
CAWSVSSRQAGELFF
>TRBV10-2|few|TRBD1|TRBJ1-3
TGCGCCAGCAGGTCATCGACAGGGAGTGGAAACACCATATATTTT
CASRSSTGSGNTIYF
>TRBV6-1|NA|NA|TRBJ1-2
TGTGCCAGCAGAGGAGAAGGCCGAACTAATGGCTACACCTTC
CASRGEGRTNGYTF
>TRBV3-1|NA|TRBD2|TRBJ2-7
TGTGCCAGCAGCGGTCCCGGGACTAGGGAGCAGTACTTC
CASSGPGTREQYF
>TRBV3-1|few|TRBD1|TRBJ1-2
TGTGCCAGCAGCCAGGCGGGACAGGGGTATTGGAACTATGGCTACACCTTC
CASSQAGQGYWNYGYTF
>TRBV27|few|TRBD2|TRBJ2-1
TGTGCCAGCAAAATTCTAGCGGGAGGCGGTGTCTACAATGAGCAGTTCTTC
CASKILAGGGVYNEQFF
>TRBV25-1|many|NA|TRBJ1-1
TGTGCCAGCAGTGAATGGCAGGGGAACACTGAAGCTTTCTTT
CASSEWQGNTEAFF
>TRBV5-1|few|TRBD1|TRBJ1-2
TGCGCCAGCAGATTGGAAGGGACAGTCGGCTATGGCTACACCTTC
CASRLEGTVGYGYTF
>TRBV7-9|NA|NA|TRBJ1-1
TGTGCCAGCAGCCTCCGGCCGGACAGCACTGAAGCTTTCTTT
CASSLRPDSTEAFF
>TRBV6-1|few|NA|TRBJ2-7
TGTGCCATCACTTCGGCCACCTACGAGCAGTACTTC
CAITSATYEQYF
>TRBV5-5|NA|NA|TRBJ2-1
TGTGCCAGCAGCATCACCTGGGGGGCCTACAATGAGCAGTTCTTC
CASSITWGAYNEQFF
>TRBV12-3/TRBV12-4|many|NA|TRBJ1-5
TGTGCCAGCAGTTTAAGGAGAAATCAGCCCCAGCATTTT
CASSLRRNQPQHF
>TRBV20-1|NA|NA|TRBJ1-6
TGCAGTGCTAGAGATTTTGGGGGAAATAATTCACCCCTCCACTTT
CSARDFGGNNSPLHF
>TRBV6-1|few|NA|TRBJ2-7
TGTGCCAGCAGTCGGGGAAGAGTGGGCCACGAGCAGTACTTC
CASSRGRVGHEQYF
>TRBV5-1|many|NA|TRBJ2-1
TGCGCCAGCAGCTTGGGGGGCCGGGATGAGCAGTTCTTC
CASSLGGRDEQFF
>TRBV28|NA|TRBD2|TRBJ2-3
TGTGCCAGCAGCTCCCGACGGCGGGGGACAGATACGCAGTATTTT
CASSSRRRGTDTQYF
>TRBV28|few|NA|TRBJ2-7
TGTGCCAGCAGTTTTGGAAACGAGCAGTACTTC
CASSFGNEQYF
>TRBV20-1|NA|TRBD1|TRBJ2-7
TGCAGTGCCAAAGACTGGAACAGGGGTAGCGAGCAGTACTTC
CSAKDWNRGSEQYF
>TRBV25-1|NA|NA|TRBJ2-5
TGTGCCAGCAGTGATACCCGGGGGCCGGGGGAGACCCAGTACTTC
CASSDTRGPGETQYF
>TRBV20-1|NA|NA|TRBJ1-2
TGCAGTGCTAGAGTGGGGGGGTCTCCCTATGGCTACACCTTC
CSARVGGSPYGYTF
>TRBV5-6|NA|TRBD1|TRBJ1-2
TGTGCCAGCAGCTTGACAGGGGGGAATGGCTACACCTTC
CASSLTGGNGYTF
>TRBV5-1|few|NA|TRBJ1-1
TGCGCCAGCAGCTTATGGAGAGGGAACACTGAAGCTTTCTTT
CASSLWRGNTEAFF
>TRBV12-3/TRBV12-4|many|NA|TRBJ2-5
TGTGCCAGCAGCCGAGGGACATCACAAGAGACCCAGTACTTC
CASSRGTSQETQYF
>TRBV12-3/TRBV12-4|NA|NA|TRBJ1-3
TGTGCCAGCAGTTTGAGTAACTCCATAACTGGAAACACCATATATTTT
CASSLSNSITGNTIYF
>TRBV29-1|few|NA|TRBJ1-2
TGCAGCGTTGGCGGGGGGAACTATGGCTACACCTTC
CSVGGGNYGYTF